Listed here are 9 T cell receptor beta chains from one sample, sequenced in a study of T-cell reconstitution after alpha-beta-depleted transplantation in children. The TCRbeta library incorporated unique molecular identifiers. MiXCR, applied by TCRdb to the PCR reads, yields one record per CDR3 protein. Of 450,000 to 550,000 distinct CDR3 sequences detected, about 10% appear once; the ten largest clones hold approximately 14%. Material: PBMCs, mostly from graft donor cells, obtained 180 days after TCRalphabeta/CD19-depleted stem cell transplant. The origin of the receptors is a female patient aged 2 to 10 who had a stem cell transplant for aplastic anemia, so the T cells may come from the graft donor.

This clonotype has just a few counts. CDR3 loop: CAWSPRGGTRSTDTQYF. Here the CDR3 DNA reads TGTGCCTGGAGTCCCCGAGGGGGGACAAGAAGCACAGATACGCAGTATTTT. This chain joins TRBV30 and TRBJ2-3; D tentatively fits TRBD1 or TRBD2 (6 bases each). Trimming left V 2 bases short and J 0 bases short, with 18 bases between. Looked up from germline, CDR1 is GTSNPN and CDR2 is SVGIG (reference sequence). This CDR3 contains 17 residues.

This clonotype was recorded at least ten times. V and J are TRBV29-1 and TRBJ2-7; D is ambiguous. V lost 5 bases and J lost 9, with 26 bases in between. Germline V gene data show CDR1 as SQVTM and CDR2 as ANQGSEA. The CDR3 length is 15 residues. The CDR3 loop reads CSVWVRGPRTLGQYF. CDR3 coding DNA: TGCAGCGTTTGGGTCCGAGGACCGCGGACCCTAGGGCAGTACTTC.

This clonotype came up a few times. The V call is TRBV12-5, the J call TRBJ2-1; D perhaps matches TRBD1 (6 bases). The V end was cut by 5 bases, the J end by 4 bases, with 12 bases between. Looked up from germline, CDR1 is LGHNT and CDR2 is FRNRAP. The CDR3 loop spans 14 amino acids. The CDR3 reads CASGVTGRYNEQFF. The CDR3 region has the DNA TGTGCTAGTGGTGTAACAGGGAGATACAATGAGCAGTTCTTC.

The chain combines TRBV18 with TRBJ2-3; 13 positions agree with TRBD2. Germline V gene lookup returns CDR1 KGHSH and CDR2 LQKENI. The CDR3 extends over 16 amino acids. V trimming: 4 bases; J trimming: 2 bases; junction bases outside the gene matches: 3. Written as DNA, the CDR3 is TGTGCCAGCTCACAGGGACTAGCGGGAACCACAGATACGCAGTATTTT. Translating it yields CASSQGLAGTTDTQYF.

CDR3 sequence: CASSYSPRGATNEKLFF. In DNA, the CDR3 is TGTGCCAGCAGTTACTCTCCCAGGGGAGCGACTAATGAAAAACTGTTTTTT. The chain links TRBV6-5 to TRBJ1-4; maybe TRBD1 (6 bases). Germline CDR1 is MNHEY and CDR2 is SVGAGI. This CDR3 spans 17 amino acids. Between the trimmed V and J ends, which lost 0 bases and 2 bases, there was a span of 13 bases.

The sample holds a few counts of this clonotype. The rearrangement links TRBV12-3 or TRBV12-4 to TRBJ1-6, with unresolved D. The germline V and J ends were trimmed by 4 bases and 9 bases, with 10 bases remaining between them. The length of the CDR3 is 13 residues. The CDR3 DNA follows: TGTGCCAGCAGTTCCCTCAGAAGTTCACCCCTCCACTTT. Translated: CASSSLRSSPLHF.

This chain uses TRBV12-3 or TRBV12-4 with TRBJ1-5; unclear D gene. The CDR3 has 12 residues. V lost 3 bases and J 5 bases, leaving 5 bases between the germline ends. CDR3 sequence: CASSLNDQPQHF. The DNA for the CDR3 is TGTGCCAGCAGTTTGAATGATCAGCCCCAGCATTTT.

The chain employs TRBV20-1 and TRBJ2-1, with 8 bases fitting TRBD2. The CDR3 covers 17 residues. V was clipped by 3 bases and J by 5 bases; unmatched bases: 15. Looked up from germline, CDR1 is DFQATT and CDR2 is SNEGSKA (reference sequence). The CDR3 nucleotides are TGCAGTGCTAGGCTCACTAGCGGTCTTCAGAGGCACAATGAGCAGTTCTTC. Translating gives CSARLTSGLQRHNEQFF.

This clonotype was counted once. The chain couples TRBV30 to TRBJ2-1; 13 bases are a match to TRBD2. This CDR3 region has 14 residues. CDR1 is GTSNPN and CDR2 is SVGIG in the germline V gene (reference sequence). Trimming cost V 3 bases and J 5 bases; bases outside gene matches: 1. The CDR3 sequence is CAWRLAGGNNEQFF. DNA for the CDR3: TGTGCCTGGAGACTAGCGGGAGGGAACAATGAGCAGTTCTTC.